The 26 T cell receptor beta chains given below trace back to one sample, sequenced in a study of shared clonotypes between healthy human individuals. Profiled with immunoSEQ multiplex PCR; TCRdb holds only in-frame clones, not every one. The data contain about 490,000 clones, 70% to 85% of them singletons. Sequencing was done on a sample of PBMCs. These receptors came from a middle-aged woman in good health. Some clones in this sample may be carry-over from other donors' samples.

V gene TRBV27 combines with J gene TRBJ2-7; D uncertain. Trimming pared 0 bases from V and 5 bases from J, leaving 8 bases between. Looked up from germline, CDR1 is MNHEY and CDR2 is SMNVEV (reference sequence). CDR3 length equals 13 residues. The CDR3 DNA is TGTGCCAGCAGTTTATCATGGGTGGACGAGCAGTACTTC. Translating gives CASSLSWVDEQYF.

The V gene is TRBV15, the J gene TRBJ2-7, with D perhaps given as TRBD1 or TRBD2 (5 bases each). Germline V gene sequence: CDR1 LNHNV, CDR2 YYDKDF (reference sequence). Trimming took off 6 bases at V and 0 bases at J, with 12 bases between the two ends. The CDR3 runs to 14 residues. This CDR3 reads CATREDTSSYEQYF. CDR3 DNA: TGTGCCACCAGGGAGGACACGAGCTCCTACGAGCAGTACTTC. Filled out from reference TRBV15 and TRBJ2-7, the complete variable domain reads DAMVIQNPRYQVTQFGKPVTLSCSQTLNHNVMYWYQQKSSQAPKLLFHYYDKDFNNEADTPDNFQSRRPNTSFCFLDIRSPGLGDTAMYLCATREDTSSYEQYFGPGTRLTVT.

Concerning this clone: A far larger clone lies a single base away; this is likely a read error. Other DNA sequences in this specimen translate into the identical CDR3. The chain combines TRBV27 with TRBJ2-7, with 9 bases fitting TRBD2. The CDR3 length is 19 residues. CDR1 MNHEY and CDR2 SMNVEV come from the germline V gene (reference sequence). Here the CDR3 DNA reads TGTGCTAGCACAAGGAGGTGGGGCAGGGGAGAAGCGGGAGGCAACGAGCAGTACTTC. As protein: CASTRRWGRGEAGGNEQYF.

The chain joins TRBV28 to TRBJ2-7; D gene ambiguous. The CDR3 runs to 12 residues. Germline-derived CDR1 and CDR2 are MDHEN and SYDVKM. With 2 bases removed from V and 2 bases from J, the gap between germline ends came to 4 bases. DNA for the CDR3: TGTGCCAGCAGTTTACAGGCCTACGAGCAGTACTTC. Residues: CASSLQAYEQYF.

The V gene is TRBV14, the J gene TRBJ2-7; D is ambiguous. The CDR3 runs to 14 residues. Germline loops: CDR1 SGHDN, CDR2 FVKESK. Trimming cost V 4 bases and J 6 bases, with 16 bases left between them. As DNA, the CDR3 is TGTGCCAGCAGCCGGACCGGTCTTTATCGCGAGCAGTACTTC. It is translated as CASSRTGLYREQYF.

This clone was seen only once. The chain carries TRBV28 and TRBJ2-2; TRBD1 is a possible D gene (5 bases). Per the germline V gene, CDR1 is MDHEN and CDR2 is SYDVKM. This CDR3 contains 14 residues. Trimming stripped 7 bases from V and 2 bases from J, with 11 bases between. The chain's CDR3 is CASKQGVNTGELFF. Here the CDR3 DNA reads TGTGCCAGCAAGCAGGGCGTAAACACCGGGGAGCTGTTTTTT.

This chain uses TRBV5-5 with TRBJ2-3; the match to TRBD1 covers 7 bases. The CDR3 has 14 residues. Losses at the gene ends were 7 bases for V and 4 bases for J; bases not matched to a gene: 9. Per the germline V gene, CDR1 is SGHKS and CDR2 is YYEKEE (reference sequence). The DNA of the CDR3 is TGTGCCAGCGCCCCGGGACAGCGTCCAGATACGCAGTATTTT. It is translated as CASAPGQRPDTQYF.

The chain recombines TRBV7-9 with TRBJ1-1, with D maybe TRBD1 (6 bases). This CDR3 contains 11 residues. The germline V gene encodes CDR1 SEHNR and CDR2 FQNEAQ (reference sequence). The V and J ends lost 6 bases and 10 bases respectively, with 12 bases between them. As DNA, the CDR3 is TGTGCCAGCAGTGCGGGGGCAGGAGCTTTCTTT. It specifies CASSAGAGAFF.

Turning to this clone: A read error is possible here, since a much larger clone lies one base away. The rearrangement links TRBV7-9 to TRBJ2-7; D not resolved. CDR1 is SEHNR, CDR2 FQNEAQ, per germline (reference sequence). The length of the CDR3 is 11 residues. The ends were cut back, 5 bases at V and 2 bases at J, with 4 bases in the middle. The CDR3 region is CASSPTYEQYF. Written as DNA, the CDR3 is TGTGCCAGCAGCCCCACCTACGAGCAGTACTTC. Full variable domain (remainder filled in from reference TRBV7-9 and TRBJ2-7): DTGVSQNPRHKITKRGQNVTFRCDPISEHNRLYWYRQTLGQGPEFLTYFQNEAQLEKSRLLSDRFSAERPKGSFSTLEIQRTEQGDSAMYLCASSPTYEQYFGPGTRLTVT.

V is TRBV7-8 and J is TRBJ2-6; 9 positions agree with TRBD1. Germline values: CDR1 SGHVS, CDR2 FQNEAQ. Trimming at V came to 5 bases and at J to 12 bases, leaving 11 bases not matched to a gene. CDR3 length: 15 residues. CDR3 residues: CASSTSGTGTAVLTF. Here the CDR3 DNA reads TGTGCCAGCAGCACCTCCGGGACAGGGACTGCCGTCCTGACTTTC.

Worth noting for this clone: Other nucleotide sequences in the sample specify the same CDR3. The CDR3 region is CASSGSTDTQYF. The CDR3 nucleotides are TGCGCCAGCAGTGGGTCAACAGATACGCAGTATTTT. This chain uses TRBV10-1 with TRBJ2-3; unclear D gene. CDR3 size: 12 residues. Germline loops: CDR1 WNHNN, CDR2 SYGVQD (reference sequence). The V end was cut by 4 bases, the J end by 3 bases, with 5 bases between.

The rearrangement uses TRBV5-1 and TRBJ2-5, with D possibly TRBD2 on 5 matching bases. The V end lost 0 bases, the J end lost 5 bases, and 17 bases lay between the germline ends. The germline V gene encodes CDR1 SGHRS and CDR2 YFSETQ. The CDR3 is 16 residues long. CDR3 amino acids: CASSLAPPPGGETQYF. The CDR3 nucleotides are TGCGCCAGCAGCTTGGCCCCCCCTCCCGGAGGTGAGACCCAGTACTTC.

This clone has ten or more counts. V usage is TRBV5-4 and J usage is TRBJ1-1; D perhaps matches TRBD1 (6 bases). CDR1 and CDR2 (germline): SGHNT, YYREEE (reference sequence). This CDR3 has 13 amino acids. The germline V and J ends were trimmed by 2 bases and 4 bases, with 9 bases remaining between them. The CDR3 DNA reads TGTGCCAGCAGCTTCGCACAGGGCACTGAAGCTTTCTTT. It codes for CASSFAQGTEAFF. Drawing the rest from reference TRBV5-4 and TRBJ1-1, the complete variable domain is ETGVTQSPTHLIKTRGQQVTLRCSSQSGHNTVSWYQQALGQGPQFIFQYYREEENGRGNFPPRFSGLQFPNYSSELNVNALELDDSALYLCASSFAQGTEAFFGQGTRLTVV.

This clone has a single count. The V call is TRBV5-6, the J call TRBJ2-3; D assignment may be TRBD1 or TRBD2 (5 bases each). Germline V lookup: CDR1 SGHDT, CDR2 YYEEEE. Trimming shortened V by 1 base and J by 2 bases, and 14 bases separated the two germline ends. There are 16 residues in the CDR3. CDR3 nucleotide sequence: TGTGCCAGCAGCTTGTCGGGACCGATCTTCACAGATACGCAGTATTTT. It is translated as CASSLSGPIFTDTQYF.

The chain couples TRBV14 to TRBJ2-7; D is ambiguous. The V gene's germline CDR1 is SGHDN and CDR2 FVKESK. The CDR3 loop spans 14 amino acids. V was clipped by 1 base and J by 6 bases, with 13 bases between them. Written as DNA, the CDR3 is TGTGCCAGCAGCCAAGGCCCAGACTCCATCGAGCAGTACTTC. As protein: CASSQGPDSIEQYF.

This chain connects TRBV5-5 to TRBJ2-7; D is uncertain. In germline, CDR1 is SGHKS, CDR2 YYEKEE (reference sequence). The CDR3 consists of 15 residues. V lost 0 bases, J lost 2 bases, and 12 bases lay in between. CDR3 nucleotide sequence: TGTGCCAGCAGCTTGGTACAGCCGAATCCCTACGAGCAGTACTTC. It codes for CASSLVQPNPYEQYF.

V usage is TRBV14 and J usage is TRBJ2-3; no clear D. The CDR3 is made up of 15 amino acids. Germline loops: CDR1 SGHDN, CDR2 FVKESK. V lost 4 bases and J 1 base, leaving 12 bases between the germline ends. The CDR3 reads CASSLPFWRTDTQYF. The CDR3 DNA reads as TGTGCCAGCAGCCTACCGTTCTGGCGCACAGATACGCAGTATTTT.

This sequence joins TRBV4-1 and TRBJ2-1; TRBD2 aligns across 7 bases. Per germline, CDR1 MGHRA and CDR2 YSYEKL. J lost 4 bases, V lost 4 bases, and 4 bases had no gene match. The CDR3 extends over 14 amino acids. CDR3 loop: CASSPRLAYNEQFF. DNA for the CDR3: TGCGCCAGCAGCCCTCGACTAGCTTACAATGAGCAGTTCTTC.

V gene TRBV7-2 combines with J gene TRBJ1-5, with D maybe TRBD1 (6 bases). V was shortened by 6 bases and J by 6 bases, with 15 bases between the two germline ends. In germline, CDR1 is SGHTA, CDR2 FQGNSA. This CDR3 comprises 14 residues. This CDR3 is CASSLFQGPQPQHF. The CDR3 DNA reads TGTGCCAGCAGTTTGTTTCAGGGGCCTCAGCCCCAGCATTTT.

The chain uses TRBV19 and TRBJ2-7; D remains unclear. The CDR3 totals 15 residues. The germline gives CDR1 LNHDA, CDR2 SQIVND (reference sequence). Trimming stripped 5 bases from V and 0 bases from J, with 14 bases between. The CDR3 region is CASSSRHLASYEQYF. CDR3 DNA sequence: TGTGCCAGTAGTTCACGACACTTGGCCTCCTACGAGCAGTACTTC.

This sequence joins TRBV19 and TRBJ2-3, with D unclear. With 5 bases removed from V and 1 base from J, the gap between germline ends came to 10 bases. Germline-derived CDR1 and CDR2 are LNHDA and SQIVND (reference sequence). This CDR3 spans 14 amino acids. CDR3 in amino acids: CASSGILGTDTQYF. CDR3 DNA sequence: TGTGCCAGTAGTGGGATCTTGGGCACAGATACGCAGTATTTT.

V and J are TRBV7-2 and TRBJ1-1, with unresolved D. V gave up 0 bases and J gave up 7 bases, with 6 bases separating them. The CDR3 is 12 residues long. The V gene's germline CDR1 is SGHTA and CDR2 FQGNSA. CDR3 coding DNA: TGTGCCAGCAGCTTAGCCAGTCTTGAAGCTTTCTTT. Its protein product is CASSLASLEAFF.

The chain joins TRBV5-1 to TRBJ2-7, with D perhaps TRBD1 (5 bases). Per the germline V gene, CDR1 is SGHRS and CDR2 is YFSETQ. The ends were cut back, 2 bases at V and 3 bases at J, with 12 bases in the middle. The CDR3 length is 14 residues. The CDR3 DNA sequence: TGCGCCAGCAGCTTCTTCGGACACAACTACGAGCAGTACTTC. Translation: CASSFFGHNYEQYF. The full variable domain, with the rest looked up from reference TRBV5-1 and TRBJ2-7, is KAGVTQTPRYLIKTRGQQVTLSCSPISGHRSVSWYQQTPGQGLQFLFEYFSETQRNKGNFPGRFSGRQFSNSRSEMNVSTLELGDSALYLCASSFFGHNYEQYFGPGTRLTVT.

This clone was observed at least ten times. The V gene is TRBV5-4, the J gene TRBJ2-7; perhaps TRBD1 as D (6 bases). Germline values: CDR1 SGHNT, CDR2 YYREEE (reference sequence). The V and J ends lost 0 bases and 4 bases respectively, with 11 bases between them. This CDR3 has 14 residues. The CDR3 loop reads CASSLEGGRYEQYF. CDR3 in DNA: TGTGCCAGCAGCTTGGAAGGGGGTAGGTACGAGCAGTACTTC.

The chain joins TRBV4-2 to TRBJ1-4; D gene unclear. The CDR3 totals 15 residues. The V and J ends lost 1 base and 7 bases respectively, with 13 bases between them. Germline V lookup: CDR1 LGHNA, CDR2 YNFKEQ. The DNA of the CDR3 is TGTGCCAGCAGCCAAGTGGCTGGGGTGGGTGAAAAACTGTTTTTT. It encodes CASSQVAGVGEKLFF.

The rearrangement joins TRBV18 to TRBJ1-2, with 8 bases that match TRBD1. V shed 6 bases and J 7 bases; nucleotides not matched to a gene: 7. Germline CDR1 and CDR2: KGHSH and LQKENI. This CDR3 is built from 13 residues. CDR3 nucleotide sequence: TGTGCCAGCTCCCCTGGACAGGGCACTGGCTACACCTTC. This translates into CASSPGQGTGYTF.